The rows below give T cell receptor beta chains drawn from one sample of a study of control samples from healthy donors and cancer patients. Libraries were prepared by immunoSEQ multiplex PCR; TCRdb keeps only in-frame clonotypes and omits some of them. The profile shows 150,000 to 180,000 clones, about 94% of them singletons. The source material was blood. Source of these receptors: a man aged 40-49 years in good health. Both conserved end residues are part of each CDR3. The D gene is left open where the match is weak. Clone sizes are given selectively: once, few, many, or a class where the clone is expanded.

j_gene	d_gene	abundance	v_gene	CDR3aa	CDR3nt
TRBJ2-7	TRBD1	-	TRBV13	CASSLEGQGAPYEQYF	TGTGCCAGCAGCTTAGAGGGACAGGGGGCCCCCTACGAGCAGTACTTC
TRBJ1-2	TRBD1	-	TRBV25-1	CASSGGTGANYGYTF	TGTGCCAGCAGTGGGGGGACAGGGGCTAACTATGGCTACACCTTC
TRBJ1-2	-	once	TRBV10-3	CAISEGHGYGYTF	TGTGCCATCAGTGAAGGACACGGTTATGGCTACACCTTC
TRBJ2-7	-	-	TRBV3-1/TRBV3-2	CASSQEFRREQYF	TGTGCCAGCAGCCAAGAGTTTAGGCGAGAGCAGTACTTC
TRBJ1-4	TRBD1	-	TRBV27	CASSLIRQGNEKLFF	TGTGCCAGCAGTTTGATCCGACAGGGGAATGAAAAACTGTTTTTT
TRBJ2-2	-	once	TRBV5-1	CASSLAMAGNEHRGAVF	TGCGCCAGCAGCTTGGCTATGGCAGGGAACGAACACCGGGGAGCTGTTTTT
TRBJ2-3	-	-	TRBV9	CASSVTGASASTDTQYF	TGTGCCAGCAGCGTAACCGGGGCTTCCGCTAGCACAGATACGCAGTATTTT
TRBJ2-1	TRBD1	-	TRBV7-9	CASSSDRGNEQFF	TGTGCCAGCAGCAGTGACAGGGGCAATGAGCAGTTCTTC
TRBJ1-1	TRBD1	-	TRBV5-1	CASSFSGGAGTEAFF	TGCGCCAGCAGCTTCTCAGGGGGCGCAGGCACTGAAGCTTTCTTT
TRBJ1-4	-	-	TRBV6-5	CASSKTATNEKLFF	TGTGCCAGCAGTAAGACCGCAACTAATGAAAAACTGTTTTTT
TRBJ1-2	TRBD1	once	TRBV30	CAWSVPGQGLRVRGYTF	TGTGCCTGGAGCGTCCCGGGACAGGGACTCAGGGTTCGAGGCTACACCTTC
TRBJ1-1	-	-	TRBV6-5	CASSYPPKAFF	TGTGCCAGCAGTTACCCCCCCAAGGCTTTCTTT
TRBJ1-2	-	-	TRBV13	CASSHAGTDPYGYTF	TGTGCCAGCAGCCACGCCGGGACGGACCCCTATGGCTACACCTTC
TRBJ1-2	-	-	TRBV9	CASSVAGFNYGYTF	TGTGCCAGCAGCGTTGCAGGGTTTAACTATGGCTACACCTTC
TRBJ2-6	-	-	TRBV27	CASSFSGANVLTF	TGTGCCAGCAGTTTTTCTGGGGCCAACGTCCTGACTTTC
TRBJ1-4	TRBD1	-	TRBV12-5	CASGEGQGGREKLFF	TGTGCTAGTGGAGAGGGACAGGGCGGGCGAGAAAAATTGTTTTTT
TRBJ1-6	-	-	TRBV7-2	CASSLEGPWSPLHF	TGTGCCAGCAGCTTAGAAGGACCCTGGTCACCCCTCCACTTT
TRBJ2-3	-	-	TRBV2	CASRGPRTPTTNTQYF	TGTGCCAGCAGGGGCCCGAGGACACCGACCACGAATACGCAGTATTTT
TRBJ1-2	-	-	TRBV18	CASSPGSEYYGYTF	TGTGCCAGCTCGCCCGGGAGCGAGTACTATGGCTACACCTTC
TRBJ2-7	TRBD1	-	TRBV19	CASSKDRGGSYEQYF	TGTGCCAGTAGTAAAGACAGGGGTGGCTCCTACGAGCAGTACTTC
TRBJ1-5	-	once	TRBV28	CASSPVDTQPQHF	TGTGCCAGCAGTCCCGTTGACACCCAGCCCCAGCATTTT
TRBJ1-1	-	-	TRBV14	CASSQDLRAGLHF	TGTGCCAGCAGCCAAGATTTGAGGGCAGGCCTTCACTTT
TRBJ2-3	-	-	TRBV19	CASSLLSTDTQYF	TGTGCCAGTAGTCTCCTAAGCACAGATACGCAGTATTTT
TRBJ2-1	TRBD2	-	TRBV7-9	CASSFGTSAYNEQFF	TGTGCCAGCAGCTTCGGGACTAGCGCCTACAATGAGCAGTTCTTC
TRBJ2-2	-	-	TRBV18	CASSGRSAGELFF	TGTGCCAGCTCCGGTCGGTCAGCCGGGGAGCTGTTTTTT
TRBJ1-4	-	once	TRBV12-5	CASGLSREKLFF	TGTGCTAGTGGTTTGAGTAGGGAAAAACTGTTTTTT
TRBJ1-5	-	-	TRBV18	CASSPGRYNQPQHF	TGTGCCAGCTCACCGGGCCGTTACAATCAGCCCCAGCATTTT
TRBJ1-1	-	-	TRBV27	CASSLGAGTEAFF	TGTGCCAGCAGTTTGGGGGCTGGCACTGAAGCTTTCTTT
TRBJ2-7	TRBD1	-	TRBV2	CASSGDSYEQYF	TGTGCCAGCAGCGGGGACAGCTACGAGCAGTACTTC
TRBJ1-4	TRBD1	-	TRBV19	CASSRTGGNEKLFF	TGTGCCAGTAGTCGGACAGGGGGGAATGAAAAACTGTTTTTT
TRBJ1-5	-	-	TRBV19	CASRKRGGEQPQHF	TGTGCCAGTAGGAAACGGGGAGGTGAACAGCCCCAGCATTTT
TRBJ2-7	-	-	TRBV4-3	CASSHKGRDSYEQYF	TGCGCCAGCAGCCATAAGGGACGGGACTCCTACGAGCAGTACTTC
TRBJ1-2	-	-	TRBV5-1	CASSLGQWEGGYTF	TGCGCCAGCAGCTTGGGACAGTGGGAGGGTGGCTACACCTTC
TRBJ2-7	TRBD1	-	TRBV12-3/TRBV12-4	CASSGQGDEQYF	TGTGCCAGCAGCGGACAGGGGGATGAGCAGTACTTC
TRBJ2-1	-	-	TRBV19	CASSMNGGHNEQFF	TGTGCCAGTAGTATGAACGGGGGTCACAATGAGCAGTTCTTC
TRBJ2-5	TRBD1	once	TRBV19	CASSLGQGQETQYF	TGTGCCAGTAGTTTGGGACAGGGACAAGAGACCCAGTACTTC
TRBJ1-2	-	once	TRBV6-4	CASSATTGSYGYTF	TGTGCCAGCAGTGCTACAACAGGGAGCTATGGCTACACCTTC
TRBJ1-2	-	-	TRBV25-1	CASSERWSPPYGYTF	TGTGCCAGCAGTGAAAGGTGGTCCCCCCCCTATGGCTACACCTTC
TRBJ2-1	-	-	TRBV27	CASSLFGSAGIYNEQFF	TGTGCCAGCAGTTTATTCGGTAGCGCGGGGATCTACAATGAGCAGTTCTTC
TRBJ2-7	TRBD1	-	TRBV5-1	CASSRGQGPYEQYF	TGCGCCAGCAGCCGCGGACAGGGGCCCTACGAGCAGTACTTC
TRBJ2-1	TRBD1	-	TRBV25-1	CASSEFDEGANEQFF	TGTGCCAGCAGTGAATTTGATGAGGGGGCGAATGAGCAGTTCTTC
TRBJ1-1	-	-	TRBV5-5	CASSWLTGAFF	TGTGCCAGCAGCTGGCTTACAGGAGCTTTCTTT
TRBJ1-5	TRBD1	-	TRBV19	CASSTRDSPFNQPQHF	TGTGCCAGTAGTACCAGGGACAGTCCGTTCAATCAGCCCCAGCATTTT
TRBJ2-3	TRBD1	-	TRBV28	CASSLLRLRQGDGTDTQYF	TGTGCCAGCAGTCTCCTAAGACTTCGACAGGGAGATGGCACAGATACGCAGTATTTT
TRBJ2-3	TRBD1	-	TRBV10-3	CAISGTGQRSTDTQYF	TGTGCCATCAGTGGTACGGGACAGAGAAGCACAGATACGCAGTATTTT
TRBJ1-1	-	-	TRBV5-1	CASSLGAEAFF	TGCGCCAGCAGCTTGGGGGCTGAAGCTTTCTTT
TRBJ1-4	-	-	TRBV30	CAWTPAAGKLFF	TGTGCCTGGACCCCTGCGGCGGGAAAACTGTTTTTT
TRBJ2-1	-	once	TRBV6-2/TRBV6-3	CASSPRQTSGSYNEQFF	TGTGCCAGCAGTCCCAGACAGACCTCGGGCTCCTACAATGAGCAGTTCTTC
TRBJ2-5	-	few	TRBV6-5	CASRPLMRPTQYF	TGTGCCAGCAGACCCCTAATGCGGCCAACCCAGTACTTC